One and the same sample provided the 29 T cell receptor beta chains below, sequenced in a study of blood T cell repertoires in COVID-19. The data were produced by immunoSEQ multiplex PCR, yet TCRdb's version contains in-frame clones alone and is incomplete. The table lists approximately 120,000 clones, just under 85% of them singletons, with 9.5% to 15% in the top ten. The sample comprised peripheral blood. These receptors were taken from a human donor in a cohort sampled during active COVID-19.

The genes are TRBV3-1 (or the pseudogene TRBV3-2) and TRBJ1-2; TRBD1 agrees at 8 bases. Looked up from germline, CDR1 is LGHDT and CDR2 is YNNKEL (reference sequence). The V and J ends lost 1 base and 4 bases, in that order; junction bases with no gene match: 5. The CDR3 contains 15 residues. As DNA, the CDR3 is TGTGCCAGCAGCCAAGGGCCGGACAGGGCCTATGGCTACACCTTC. This sequence encodes CASSQGPDRAYGYTF.

This rearrangement joins TRBV6-6 to TRBJ2-2, with D maybe TRBD1 (7 bases). V was clipped by 4 bases and J by 6 bases, with 18 bases between them. Germline lookup yields CDR1 MNHNY and CDR2 SVGAGI (reference sequence). This CDR3 comprises 16 residues. DNA for the CDR3: TGTGCCAGCAGTTCAGGGGGGACGTTTTTAGCCGGGGAGCTGTTTTTT. Translated: CASSSGGTFLAGELFF.

The genes are TRBV3-1 (or the pseudogene TRBV3-2) and TRBJ1-3; 12 bases fit TRBD1. Germline CDR1 LGHDT, CDR2 YNNKEL (reference sequence). Trimming took 7 bases from V and 0 from J; bases not matched to a gene: 10. CDR3 length equals 18 residues. The CDR3 loop reads CASMGQGAPTLSGNTIYF. The CDR3 nucleotides read TGTGCCAGCATGGGACAGGGGGCTCCAACTCTCTCTGGAAACACCATATATTTT.

The chain couples TRBV6-2 or TRBV6-3 to TRBJ2-7; TRBD1 might be the D (6 bases). Germline CDR1 is MNHEY and CDR2 is SVGEGT. With 4 bases removed from V and 1 base from J, the gap between germline ends came to 17 bases. This CDR3 is built from 16 residues. CDR3 in amino acids: CASSFPAGAVSYEQYF. CDR3 in DNA: TGTGCCAGCAGTTTCCCGGCAGGGGCTGTTTCCTACGAGCAGTACTTC.

This clone was recorded only once. The sample contains more than one DNA sequence encoding this CDR3. The chain uses TRBV5-1 and TRBJ2-7; 10 positions agree with TRBD1. CDR3 size: 14 residues. CDR1 SGHRS and CDR2 YFSETQ come from the germline V gene. V shed 1 base, J shed 6 bases, and the junction held 4 bases outside the gene matches. Here the CDR3 reads CASSLRQGAGEQYF. CDR3 in DNA: TGCGCCAGCAGCTTGCGACAGGGGGCTGGCGAGCAGTACTTC.

This chain links TRBV18 with TRBJ1-2; 8 nucleotides line up with TRBD1. Unmatched junction bases numbered 9, after V lost 4 bases and J lost 8 bases. This CDR3 is 14 amino acids long. Germline CDR1 and CDR2: KGHSH and LQKENI. CDR3 sequence (DNA): TGTGCCAGCTCACGGTCGGACAGGGCCCGGGGCTACACCTTC. Its translation: CASSRSDRARGYTF.

The chain couples TRBV13 to TRBJ2-7; 7 nucleotides match TRBD1. Germline-derived CDR1 and CDR2 are PRHDT and FYEKMQ (reference sequence). V lost 5 bases and J lost 2; bases outside the gene matches: 12. This CDR3 contains 16 residues. CDR3 loop: CASSPRDRDSTYEQYF. Written as DNA, the CDR3 is TGTGCCAGCAGCCCGCGCGACAGGGATAGTACCTACGAGCAGTACTTC.

The chain employs TRBV30 and TRBJ1-4; D ambiguous. The germline V gene has CDR1 GTSNPN and CDR2 SVGIG (reference sequence). This CDR3 is built from 16 residues. V lost 1 base and J 7 bases, leaving 19 bases between the germline ends. The CDR3 DNA is TGTGCCTGGAGTGAAGCACTCAGGTTCCCGACTGAAAAACTGTTTTTT. Its translation: CAWSEALRFPTEKLFF.

The chain carries TRBV5-1 and TRBJ2-3, with D perhaps matching TRBD2 (5 bases). The CDR3 has 15 amino acids. Germline CDR1 SGHRS, CDR2 YFSETQ. Trimming pared 4 bases from V and 3 bases from J, leaving 15 bases between. In DNA, the CDR3 is TGCGCCAGCAGCCCTCCCGGCCGGGGTACAGATACGCAGTATTTT. It codes for CASSPPGRGTDTQYF. The full variable domain, in which reference TRBV5-1 and TRBJ2-3 provide the parts outside the CDR3, is KAGVTQTPRYLIKTRGQQVTLSCSPISGHRSVSWYQQTPGQGLQFLFEYFSETQRNKGNFPGRFSGRQFSNSRSEMNVSTLELGDSALYLCASSPPGRGTDTQYFGPGTRLTVL.

This clone has only a few counts. V usage is TRBV5-6 and J usage is TRBJ2-2; tentative D call: TRBD1 (5 bases). The length of the CDR3 is 17 residues. Between the trimmed V and J ends, which lost 4 bases and 0 bases, there was a span of 16 bases. Germline values: CDR1 SGHDT, CDR2 YYEEEE. The CDR3 sequence is CASSPVSVTANTGELFF. The CDR3 nucleotides are TGTGCCAGCAGCCCGGTTTCCGTGACAGCGAACACCGGGGAGCTGTTTTTT.

The chain combines TRBV6-5 with TRBJ2-5; TRBD2 might be the D (6 bases). The length of the CDR3 is 11 residues. Trimming removed 11 bases from V and 5 bases from J, with 12 bases in between. Germline CDR1 is MNHEY and CDR2 is SVGAGI. CDR3 sequence (DNA): TGTGCCTCCGGAGGGCGGGAGACCCAGTACTTC. Translated: CASGGRETQYF.

The chain combines TRBV19 with TRBJ1-1, with D perhaps matching TRBD1 (5 bases). CDR1 and CDR2 from the germline V gene are LNHDA and SQIVND (reference sequence). Trimming removed 6 bases from V and 0 bases from J, with 11 bases in between. The length of the CDR3 is 14 residues. The CDR3 sequence: CASSLQDVNTEAFF. The DNA for the CDR3 is TGTGCCAGTAGCCTACAGGATGTGAACACTGAAGCTTTCTTT.

CDR3 coding DNA: TGTGCCAGCAGCTCCTACACAGATACGCAGTATTTT. It specifies CASSSYTDTQYF. The V call is TRBV9, the J call TRBJ2-3; no clear D gene. CDR1 is SGDLS, CDR2 YYNGEE, per germline. V lost 4 bases and J 2 bases, leaving 5 bases between the germline ends. The CDR3 runs 12 residues.

This clone was counted only a few times. This sequence joins TRBV4-1 and TRBJ1-1, with a weak D call TRBD1 (5 bases). Per the germline V gene, CDR1 is MGHRA and CDR2 is YSYEKL. The CDR3 has 13 amino acids. Trimming cost V 4 bases and J 5 bases, with 11 bases left between them. CDR3 sequence reads: CASSRDSRTEAFF. The CDR3 bases are TGCGCCAGCAGCCGTGACAGTAGGACTGAAGCTTTCTTT.

The rearrangement joins TRBV30 to TRBJ2-7; 9 nucleotides match TRBD1. The junction had 7 bases not matched to a gene; V was cut back by 4 bases and J by 3 bases. Germline CDR1 GTSNPN, CDR2 SVGIG (reference sequence). CDR3 length equals 14 residues. The CDR3: CAWMNRDRVYEQYF. Here the CDR3 DNA reads TGTGCCTGGATGAACCGGGACAGGGTCTACGAGCAGTACTTC.

The rearrangement links TRBV5-4 to TRBJ1-3; a weak D match, TRBD1 (6 bases). Germline V lookup: CDR1 SGHNT, CDR2 YYREEE (reference sequence). CDR3 length: 16 residues. The V gene lost 4 bases and the J gene lost 3 bases, with 17 bases spanning the gap. CDR3 coding DNA: TGTGCCAGCAGCACCCGGACAGCCTACAGTGGAAACACCATATATTTT. Translating gives CASSTRTAYSGNTIYF.

The J gene is TRBJ2-1, the V gene TRBV5-1; a weak D match, TRBD1 (5 bases). Between the trimmed V and J ends, which lost 0 bases and 5 bases, there was a span of 9 bases. Looked up from germline, CDR1 is SGHRS and CDR2 is YFSETQ. The CDR3 consists of 14 residues. This chain's CDR3 is CASSLVGQNNEQFF. DNA for the CDR3: TGCGCCAGCAGCTTGGTGGGGCAGAACAATGAGCAGTTCTTC.

The chain is built from TRBV7-9 and TRBJ2-3; possibly TRBD2 for D (6 bases). CDR3 length: 16 amino acids. With 5 bases removed from V and 0 bases from J, the gap between germline ends came to 15 bases. Germline V gene data show CDR1 as SEHNR and CDR2 as FQNEAQ (reference sequence). CDR3 nucleotides: TGTGCCAGCAGCCTCCCGGCGGGGAGTAGCACAGATACGCAGTATTTT. Residues: CASSLPAGSSTDTQYF.

The chain has TRBV14 and TRBJ2-3, with TRBD1 matching 9 bases. CDR3 length equals 16 residues. From germline, CDR1 is SGHDN and CDR2 FVKESK. Unmatched junction bases numbered 9, after V lost 6 bases and J lost 2 bases. The CDR3 DNA is TGTGCCAGCAGTCAACCGGGACAGGGCTACACAGATACGCAGTATTTT. Translation: CASSQPGQGYTDTQYF.

This clone was seen a single time. The chain joins TRBV7-2 to TRBJ1-1, with D perhaps TRBD1 (5 bases). The V gene's germline CDR1 is SGHTA and CDR2 FQGNSA. Trimming took 0 bases from V and 0 from J, leaving 11 bases between them. The CDR3 consists of 16 residues. CDR3 loop: CASSLAGGLMNTEAFF. DNA for the CDR3: TGTGCCAGCAGCTTAGCGGGGGGACTAATGAACACTGAAGCTTTCTTT.

V and J are TRBV19 and TRBJ2-1, with 8 bases that match TRBD1. Germline-derived CDR1 and CDR2 are LNHDA and SQIVND (reference sequence). This CDR3 has 13 residues. After removal of 8 bases from V and 9 bases from J, the junction contained 9 bases not matched to a gene. CDR3 in amino acids: CASGQGGVSEQFF. For the CDR3, the DNA is TGTGCCAGTGGACAGGGAGGCGTTAGTGAGCAGTTCTTC.

The chain joins TRBV5-1 to TRBJ1-3; D is possibly TRBD1 (5 bases). Germline CDR1 reads SGHRS; CDR2 reads YFSETQ. This CDR3 contains 14 residues. Trimming removed 3 bases from V and 0 bases from J, with 7 bases in between. DNA for the CDR3: TGCGCCAGCAGCTGGGACTTCTCTGGAAACACCATATATTTT. This gives the protein CASSWDFSGNTIYF.

The gene calls are TRBV28 and TRBJ2-7, with 7 bases that match TRBD1. Germline V gene sequence: CDR1 MDHEN, CDR2 SYDVKM. With 5 bases clipped from V and 1 base from J, the junction kept 11 bases outside the gene matches. CDR3 length equals 16 residues. This CDR3 is CASSPPGQARSYEQYF. In DNA, the CDR3 is TGTGCCAGCAGTCCCCCCGGACAGGCTCGATCCTACGAGCAGTACTTC.

V and J are TRBV15 and TRBJ1-3; D remains unclear. Germline assignment: CDR1 LNHNV and CDR2 YYDKDF (reference sequence). CDR3 length equals 13 residues. V lost 4 bases, J lost 1 base, and 5 bases lay in between. The CDR3 reads CATSTLSGNTIYF. CDR3 DNA sequence: TGTGCCACCAGCACGTTGTCTGGAAACACCATATATTTT.

For the CDR3, the DNA is TGTGCCAGCAGTTTATCCTGGACAACGAACACTGAAGCTTTCTTT. Its translation is CASSLSWTTNTEAFF. The J gene is TRBJ1-1, the V gene TRBV27, with D tentatively TRBD1 (5 bases). Per the germline V gene, CDR1 is MNHEY and CDR2 is SMNVEV (reference sequence). The CDR3 extends over 15 amino acids. The V end was cut by 0 bases, the J end by 1 base, with 9 bases between.

V and J are TRBV6-1 and TRBJ1-1; no reliable D call. The V gene lost 3 bases and the J gene lost 8 bases, with 13 bases spanning the gap. Germline V CDR1 and CDR2: MNHNS, SASEGT. The CDR3 is 13 amino acids. CDR3 in amino acids: CASSDPRSAEAFF. CDR3 in DNA: TGTGCCAGCAGTGATCCGCGGTCAGCCGAAGCTTTCTTT.

The rearrangement uses TRBV12-5 and TRBJ2-1; D call uncertain. Trimming removed 6 bases from V and 8 bases from J, with 14 bases in between. CDR1 and CDR2 (germline): LGHNT, FRNRAP. This CDR3 is 13 amino acids long. CDR3 DNA: TGTGCTAGTGGAACCGACATAGGCGATGAGCAGTTCTTC. This gives the protein CASGTDIGDEQFF.

The J gene is TRBJ2-5, the V gene TRBV7-7; D is possibly TRBD2 (6 bases). Trimming removed 5 bases at V and 3 bases at J, with 10 bases between. Per germline, CDR1 SSHAT and CDR2 FNYEAQ (reference sequence). The CDR3 has 13 amino acids. The CDR3 nucleotides read TGTGCCAGCAGCCCAGGACTAAAAGAGACCCAGTACTTC. Translating it yields CASSPGLKETQYF. Together with reference TRBV7-7 and TRBJ2-5, the CDR3 gives the full variable domain: GAGVSQSPRYKVTKRGQDVTLRCDPISSHATLYWYQQALGQGPEFLTYFNYEAQPDKSGLPSDRFSAERPEGSISTLTIQRTEQRDSAMYRCASSPGLKETQYFGPGTRLLVL.

The J gene is TRBJ1-1, the V gene TRBV28, with D perhaps TRBD1 (6 bases). The CDR3 covers 14 residues. V lost 6 bases, J lost 5 bases, and 16 bases lay in between. Germline lookup yields CDR1 MDHEN and CDR2 SYDVKM. The CDR3 DNA is TGTGCCAGCAGAGAAAGGGGGGGGTCTACTGAAGCTTTCTTT. Translating it yields CASRERGGSTEAFF.